The clone carrying this TCR beta chain was detected only once. The data are from a study of blood T cell repertoires in COVID-19. Overall study context: The cDNA or gDNA used as material had been derived from T cells, B-cell-depleted T cells, or PBMCs.

The J segment lost 6 bases and the V segment lost 3 bases, leaving 4 bases of the junction unmatched. The CDR3 contains 15 residues. Germline assignment: CDR1 LNHNV and CDR2 YYDKDF (reference sequence). Libraries were prepared by immunoSEQ multiplex PCR; TCRdb keeps only in-frame clonotypes and omits some of them. The sample holds under 250,000 clones; 65% to 85% are singletons and the top ten take about 1.5%. The receptor's source is a woman aged 40 to 50 who had recovered from COVID-19. The chain recombines TRBV15 with TRBJ1-5; the match to TRBD1 covers 11 bases. Sequenced: peripheral blood. CDR3 sequence: CATSRDRGQGQPQHF. CDR3 nucleotides: TGTGCCACCAGCAGGGACAGGGGGCAAGGTCAGCCCCAGCATTTT.